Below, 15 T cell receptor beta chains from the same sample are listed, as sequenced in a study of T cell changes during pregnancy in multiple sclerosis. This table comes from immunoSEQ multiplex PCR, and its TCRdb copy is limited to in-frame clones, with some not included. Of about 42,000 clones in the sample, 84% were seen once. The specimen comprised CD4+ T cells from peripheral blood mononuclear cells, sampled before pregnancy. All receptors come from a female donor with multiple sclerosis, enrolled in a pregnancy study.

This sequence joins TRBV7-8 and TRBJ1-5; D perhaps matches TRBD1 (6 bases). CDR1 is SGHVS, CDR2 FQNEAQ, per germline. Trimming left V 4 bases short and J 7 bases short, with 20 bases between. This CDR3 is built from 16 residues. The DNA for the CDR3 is TGTGCCAGCAGCTCCCGACCGGGACACCAAAGGCAGCCCCAGCATTTT. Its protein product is CASSSRPGHQRQPQHF.

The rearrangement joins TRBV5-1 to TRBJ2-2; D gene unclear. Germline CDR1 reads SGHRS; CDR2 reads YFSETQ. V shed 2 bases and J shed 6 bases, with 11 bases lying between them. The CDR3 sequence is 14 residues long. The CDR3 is CASSFSPGPGELFF. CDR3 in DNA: TGCGCCAGCAGCTTCTCACCTGGGCCCGGGGAGCTGTTTTTT.

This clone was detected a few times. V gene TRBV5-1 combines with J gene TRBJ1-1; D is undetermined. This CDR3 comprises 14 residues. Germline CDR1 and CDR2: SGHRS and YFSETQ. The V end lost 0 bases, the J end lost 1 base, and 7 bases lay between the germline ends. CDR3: CASSLALSNTEAFF. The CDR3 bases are TGCGCCAGCAGCTTGGCTCTGTCGAACACTGAAGCTTTCTTT.

The CDR3 DNA follows: TGTGCCAGCAGTGTCCCAGCGGTCTCCTATGGCTACACCTTC. Translation gives CASSVPAVSYGYTF. The rearrangement joins TRBV28 to TRBJ1-2; no definite D call. The CDR3 spans 14 residues. The V and J ends lost 5 bases and 4 bases respectively, with 14 bases between them. Germline V gives CDR1 MDHEN, CDR2 SYDVKM.

The CDR3 region has the DNA TGCGCCAGCAGCCAAGACTGGGGGGGCGGTCTAGGGAACACCATATATTTT. It specifies CASSQDWGGGLGNTIYF. This chain joins TRBV4-3 and TRBJ1-3; tentative D call: TRBD1 (6 bases). V was clipped by 0 bases and J by 7 bases, with 19 bases between them. Germline V gives CDR1 LGHNA, CDR2 YSLEER. The CDR3 loop spans 17 amino acids.

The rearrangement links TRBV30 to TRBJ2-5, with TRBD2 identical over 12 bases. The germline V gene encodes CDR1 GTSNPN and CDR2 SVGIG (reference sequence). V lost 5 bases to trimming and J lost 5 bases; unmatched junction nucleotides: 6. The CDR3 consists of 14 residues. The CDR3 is CAWDRLAGGETQYF. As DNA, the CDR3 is TGTGCCTGGGATCGCCTAGCGGGAGGGGAGACCCAGTACTTC.

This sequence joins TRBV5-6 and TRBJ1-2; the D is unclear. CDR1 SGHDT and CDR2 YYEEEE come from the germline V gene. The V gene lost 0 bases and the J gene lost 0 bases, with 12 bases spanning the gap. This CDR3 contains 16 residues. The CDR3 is CASSLGGYTSNYGYTF. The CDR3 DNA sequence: TGTGCCAGCAGCTTGGGCGGGTATACCTCTAACTATGGCTACACCTTC.

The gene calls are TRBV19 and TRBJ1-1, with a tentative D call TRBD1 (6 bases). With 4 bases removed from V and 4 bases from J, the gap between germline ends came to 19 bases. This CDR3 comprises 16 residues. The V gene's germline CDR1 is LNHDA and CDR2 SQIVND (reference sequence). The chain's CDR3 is CASSTQGSIGGTEAFF. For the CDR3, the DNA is TGTGCCAGTAGTACACAGGGAAGCATCGGCGGCACTGAAGCTTTCTTT.

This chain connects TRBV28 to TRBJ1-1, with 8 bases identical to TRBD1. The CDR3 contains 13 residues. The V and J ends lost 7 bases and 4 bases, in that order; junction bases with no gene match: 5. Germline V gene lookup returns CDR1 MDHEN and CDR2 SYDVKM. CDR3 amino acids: CASIGTGGTEAFF. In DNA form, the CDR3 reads TGTGCCAGCATAGGAACAGGGGGCACTGAAGCTTTCTTT.

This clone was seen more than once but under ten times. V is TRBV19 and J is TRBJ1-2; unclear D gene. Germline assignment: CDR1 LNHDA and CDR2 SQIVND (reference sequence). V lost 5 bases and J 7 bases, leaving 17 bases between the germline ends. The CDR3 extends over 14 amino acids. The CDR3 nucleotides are TGTGCCAGTAGTGCTAATTGGGGAGGTGGTGGCTACACCTTC. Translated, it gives CASSANWGGGGYTF.

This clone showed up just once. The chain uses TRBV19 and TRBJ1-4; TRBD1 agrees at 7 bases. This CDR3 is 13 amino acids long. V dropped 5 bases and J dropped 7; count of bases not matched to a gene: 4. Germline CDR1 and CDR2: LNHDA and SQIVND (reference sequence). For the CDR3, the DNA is TGTGCCAGTAGTGGCTACAGGGGTGAAAAACTGTTTTTT. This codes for CASSGYRGEKLFF.

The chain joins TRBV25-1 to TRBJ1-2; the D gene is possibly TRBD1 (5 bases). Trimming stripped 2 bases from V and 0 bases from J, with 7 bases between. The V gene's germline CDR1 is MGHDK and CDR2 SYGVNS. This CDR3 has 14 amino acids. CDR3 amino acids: CASSEQGSNYGYTF. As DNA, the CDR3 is TGTGCCAGCAGTGAACAGGGATCTAACTATGGCTACACCTTC.

In nucleotides, the CDR3 is TGTGCCAGCTCACCTCGGACTAGCGGGAGGGTTGACAATGAGCAGTTCTTC. Translated: CASSPRTSGRVDNEQFF. This chain joins TRBV18 and TRBJ2-1; 15 bases agree with TRBD2. The trim removed 3 bases at V and 5 bases at J, leaving 5 bases unmatched. Germline loops: CDR1 KGHSH, CDR2 LQKENI. There are 17 residues in the CDR3.

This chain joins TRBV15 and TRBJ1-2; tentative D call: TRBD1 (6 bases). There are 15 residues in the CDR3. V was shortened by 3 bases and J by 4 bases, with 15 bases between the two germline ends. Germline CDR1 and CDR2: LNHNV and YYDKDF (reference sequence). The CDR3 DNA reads TGTGCCACCAGCAGGGGCGGACAGACCTTCTATGGCTACACCTTC. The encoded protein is CATSRGGQTFYGYTF.

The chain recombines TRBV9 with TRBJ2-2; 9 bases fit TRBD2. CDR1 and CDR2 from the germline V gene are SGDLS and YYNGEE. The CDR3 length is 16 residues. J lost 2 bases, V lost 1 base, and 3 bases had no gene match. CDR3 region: CASSVLAGLNTGELFF. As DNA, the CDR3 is TGTGCCAGCAGCGTACTAGCGGGGCTTAACACCGGGGAGCTGTTTTTT.